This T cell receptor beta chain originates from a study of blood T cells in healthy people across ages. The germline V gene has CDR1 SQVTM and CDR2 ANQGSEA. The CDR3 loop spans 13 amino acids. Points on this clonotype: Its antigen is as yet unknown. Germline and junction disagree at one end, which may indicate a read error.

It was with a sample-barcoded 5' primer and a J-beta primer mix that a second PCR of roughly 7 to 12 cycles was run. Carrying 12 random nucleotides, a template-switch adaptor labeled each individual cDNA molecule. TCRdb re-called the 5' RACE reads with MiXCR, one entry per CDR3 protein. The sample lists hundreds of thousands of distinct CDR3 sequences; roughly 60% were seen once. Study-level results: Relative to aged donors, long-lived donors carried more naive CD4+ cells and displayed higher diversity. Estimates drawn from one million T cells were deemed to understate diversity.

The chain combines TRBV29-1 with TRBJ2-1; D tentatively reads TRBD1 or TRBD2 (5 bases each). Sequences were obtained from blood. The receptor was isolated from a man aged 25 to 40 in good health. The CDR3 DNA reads TGCAGCGGTGAATTGGGGGATGGAGATGAGCAGTTCTTC. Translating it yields CSGELGDGDEQFF.